The sequence of this T cell receptor beta chain was determined in a study of post-analysis software for immune sequencing data (dated by TCRdb to 2015 to 2017). Background on the whole study: The recorded disease courses included relapsing-remitting, secondary progressive and progressive-relapsing multiple sclerosis, and some patients had no subtype annotation. Patient repertoires were compared against ten to twelve previously published healthy control repertoires from donors aged roughly 6 to 26 years. A subset of samples was prepared in parallel using single-end sample barcoding, then pooled and co-amplified after Illumina adapter ligation. The paper's findings and limits, for the study overall: Direct clustering with F measure revealed strong co-clustering of samples prepared in the same batch, which led to a batch-effect correction. Patients showed significantly higher frequencies than controls for about 5 TRBV segments, among them TRBV5-6, TRBV5-1 and TRBV20-1. The control group was slightly older than the multiple sclerosis patient group. Compared with controls, multiple sclerosis patients had significantly lower normalized Chao1 diversity, a finding suggesting substantial peripheral T-cell clonal expansion.

V drops 2 bases and J drops 0 bases, leaving 12 bases in between. For CDR1 and CDR2, the germline V gene lists SGHRS and YFSETQ. Counted from cysteine to phenylalanine, this CDR3 has 16 amino acids. The retained sequence is limited to the CDR3, 48 bases, with the frame set at the first base. The method was PCR. Instrument on record: Illumina HiSeq 2500. To reduce PCR and sequencing biases, unique molecular identifiers were built into the TCR beta cDNA libraries. Per 1 to 10 million input T cells, around 500,000 cDNA molecules were obtained, such that each molecule approximated one T cell. The patient libraries were prepared and sequenced with the same protocol used for the earlier healthy control dataset. Within a given batch, samples were prepared together, multiplexed and sequenced on the same HiSeq lane. The paper's processing steps were these. MIGEC was used to process the raw barcoded reads, and molecular identifier groups with only a single read were discarded before consensus assembly and CDR3 extraction. VDJtools was used for post-analysis of the clonotype tables, with diversity normalized by down-sampling every dataset to the smallest sample size. To correct batch-related cross-sample contamination, repertoire overlap clustering matched CDR3 amino acid sequences but not nucleotide sequences. TCRdb trimmed public reads at Q25 via fastp, called clones via MiXCR and kept in-frame beta chains. Entries are consolidated by CDR3 protein sequence, retaining the most common genes and DNA. TCRdb, rather than the study authors, made the V and J calls. The sample has 650,000 to 850,000 distinct CDR3 sequences on record, about 43% of them singletons. Roughly 4.5% of the sample goes to the ten largest clones.

This clonotype was recorded a few times. The clone's antigen remains unknown. Base-call qualities are not available, and no considerably larger clone is one nucleotide away. To demonstrate the VDJtools post-analysis software, the study profiled TCR beta repertoires from the peripheral blood of under 15 young patients with multiple sclerosis. The multiple sclerosis patients were children and adolescents ranging in age from about 6 to 17 years. The sample taken for sequencing was blood. This receptor chain uses TRBV5-1 and TRBJ2-1; the D gene is possibly TRBD2, with 5 bases matching. This clonotype was obtained from a girl aged 5-17 years with multiple sclerosis. The DNA sequence is as follows: TGCGCCAGCAGCTTACTAGGGCGAAGCTCCTACAATGAGCAGTTCTTC. This is translated as CASSLLGRSSYNEQFF.